The present T cell receptor beta chain was sequenced within a study of Ad26.COV2.S vaccination and SARS-CoV-2 variants. Study-wide background: Once or twice, 56 days apart, Ad26.COV2.S was delivered intramuscularly.

The treatment is: around 19 received Ad26.COV2.S at low or high dose, single or two shots; several received placebo; per-sample allocation not given. The samples date from day 63 after the first vaccine or placebo injection. Ad26 vector vaccine expressed Wuhan-strain SARS-CoV-2 spike. The CDR3 contains 14 residues. Germline V CDR1 and CDR2: MNHEY, SVGAGI. Trimming took 4 bases from V and 4 from J, leaving 13 bases between them. The repertoire was sequenced with immunoSEQ multiplex PCR; TCRdb's copy has only in-frame clones and lacks some. The repertoire holds 300,000 to 400,000 clones, with roughly 88% as singletons. Findings and caveats of the study: Post-vaccination breadth of spike-specific CD8+ and CD4+ T cell responses was reportedly substantial. The TCR-based breadth and depth measures might underestimate overall T cell responses.

On this clone itself: Its matching antigen is unknown.

This chain uses TRBV6-5 with TRBJ1-2; D is unresolved. The source material was peripheral blood, sampled in a trial of Ad26.COV2.S vaccine versus placebo. This sequence was found in a person aged 18 to 65 who received the Ad26.COV2.S COVID-19 vaccine or a placebo. CDR3 nucleotides: TGTGCCAGCAGTTTAGAGGGATCCCTCTATGGCTACACCTTC. Amino acid sequence: CASSLEGSLYGYTF.